The 13 T cell receptor gamma chains listed next were all sequenced from one sample in a study of gamma delta lymphoproliferative disorders and STAT genes. PBMCs from patients and controls supplied the genomic DNA for sequencing. TCRdb reapplied CATT to the multiplex PCR reads. The data show about 1,900 gamma-chain clones, with roughly 20% seen just once and around 31% held by the top ten. Sequenced input: blood. The receptors derive from a human donor in good health.

This clone occurred a few times. TCRdb has a much larger clone's protein, which differs at residue 3 from the translation of this DNA, likely because of a read error; what is shown is the protein translated from the DNA. The chain combines TRGV3 with TRGJ1 or TRGJ2. Here the J gene came from matching the DNA to germline, since TCRdb omits it. The germline V gene encodes CDR1 VTNTFY and CDR2 YDVSTARD (reference sequence). The CDR3 length is 14 residues. CDR3 amino acids: CAAWDRWDYYKKLF. Written as DNA, the CDR3 is TGTGCCGCCTGGGACAGGTGGGATTATTATAAGAAACTCTTT.

A remark on this clone: Translating this DNA gives a protein that differs at residue 11 from the TCRdb one, which belongs to a much larger clone; a read error is likely, and the protein shown is this translation. The chain links TRGV9 to TRGJP1. Germline matching of the DNA provided the J gene here, since TCRdb leaves it blank. Germline CDR1 GITISATS, CDR2 ISYDGTV (reference sequence). The CDR3 runs 14 residues. Here the CDR3 DNA reads TGTGCCTTGTGGGAGGTGCTGTCTGGTTGGGTCAAGATATTT. It yields the protein CALWEVLSGWVKIF.

This clone was counted a few times. A far larger clone is only one base removed, so a read error is likely. The same CDR3 is also encoded by other DNA sequences in this sample. The chain carries TRGV11 and TRGJP1. The J gene is absent in TCRdb and was assigned here via DNA matching to germline. TRGV11 counts as an open reading frame of uncertain function. This CDR3 contains 19 residues. CDR3 DNA sequence: TGTACCACCGTGCCTGCTGGATTTCGGGTTCATACCACTGGTTGGTTCAAGATATTT. Translated, it gives CTTVPAGFRVHTTGWFKIF.

Within the sample, this clone is large (0.1 to 1%). This sequence joins TRGV8 and TRGJ1 or TRGJ2. The J gene, not given by TCRdb, was assigned here from a germline match of the nucleotide sequence. Looked up from germline, CDR1 is VENAVY and CDR2 is YDSYNSRV. The CDR3 sequence is 13 residues long. Germline trimming cut 6 bases from V and 7 bases from J; bases unmatched to any gene: 12. Written as DNA, the CDR3 is TGTGCCACCTGGCCCTATACGGCCTATAAGAAACTCTTT. Translated: CATWPYTAYKKLF.

This clone is classed as medium-sized. The DNA is left out, because the CDR3 cannot be placed on it with certainty; the CDR3 is given as TCRdb lists it. The J gene went uncalled, whereas the V gene is TRGV11. TRGV11 counts as an open reading frame of uncertain function. Ends included, the CDR3 has 18 residues. CDR3 protein: CTTVPAGLGNSSDWIKTF.

This clone is large in the sample. Other DNA sequences in this sample translate to the same CDR3. V usage is TRGV11 and J usage is TRGJ1 or TRGJ2. TCRdb is silent on the J gene; assignment here came from matching the DNA to germline. TRGV11 is annotated as an ORF whose role is uncertain. The V segment lost 2 bases and the J segment 4 bases; nucleotides outside the gene matches: 5. CDR3 length: 14 amino acids. The CDR3 sequence is CACWIRPEYYKKLF. In nucleotides, the CDR3 is TGTGCCTGCTGGATTAGGCCCGAGTATTATAAGAAACTCTTT.

This clone has only a few counts. TCRdb has a much larger clone's protein, which differs at residue 3 from the translation of this DNA, likely because of a read error; what is shown is the protein translated from the DNA. The chain combines TRGV2 with TRGJ1 or TRGJ2. The J gene was not available in TCRdb and was assigned here by matching the DNA to germline segments. The CDR3 contains 14 residues. Germline V gene data show CDR1 as EGSNGY and CDR2 as YDSYNSKV. The CDR3 DNA reads as TGTGCCGCCTGGGACGGGCTAATGGATTATAAGAAACTCTTT. Its protein product is CAAWDGLMDYKKLF.

This clone came up many times. This likely traces to a read error, being one base from a far larger clone. The identical CDR3 is also encoded by other nucleotide sequences in the sample. The V call is TRGV10, the J call TRGJ1 or TRGJ2. TCRdb offers no J gene call, so here the DNA was matched to germline to obtain one. TRGV10 is given ORF status, its function remaining uncertain. This CDR3 contains 10 residues. The chain's CDR3 is CAAWDGEKLF. CDR3 coding DNA: TGCGCTGCGTGGGATGGGGAGAAACTCTTT.

This clone was detected ten times or more. With only one base between it and a far larger clone, this is likely a read error. The sample contains more than one DNA sequence encoding this CDR3. This chain uses TRGV10 with TRGJ1 or TRGJ2. No J gene is reported in TCRdb; it was inferred here by comparing the DNA with germline. TRGV10 is noted as an ORF with a role that remains uncertain. CDR3 length: 10 residues. The chain's CDR3 is CAAWDGEKLF. Here the CDR3 DNA reads TGTGCCGCGTGGGATGGGGAGAAACTCTTT.

This chain uses TRGV8 with TRGJ1 or TRGJ2. The J gene, missing from TCRdb, was assigned here through DNA to germline matching. This CDR3 contains 12 residues. The ends lost 6 bases at V and 11 bases at J; junction bases unmatched: 13. From germline, CDR1 is VENAVY and CDR2 YDSYNSRV. CDR3 region: CATWFTGEEKLF. The CDR3 DNA reads as TGTGCCACCTGGTTTACCGGGGAGGAGAAACTCTTT.

This clone was picked up a small number of times. This likely stems from a read error, as it lies one base from a far larger clone. This same CDR3 is encoded by further DNA sequences in the sample. The V gene is TRGV2, but the J gene lacks a call. The CDR3 consists of 16 residues. CDR1 and CDR2 (germline): EGSNGY, YDSYNSKV. The CDR3 DNA reads as TGTGCCACCTGGGACGGGCCTTGGACCACTGGTTGGTTCAAAATATTT. Its translation is CATWDGPWTTGWFKIF.

This clone is labeled as medium-sized. CDR3 in DNA: TGTGCTGCGTGGGATTATCCCTATAAGAAACTCTTT. It specifies CAAWDYPYKKLF. V gene TRGV10 combines with J gene TRGJ1 or TRGJ2. The J gene was not available in TCRdb and was assigned here by matching the DNA to germline segments. TRGV10 carries the ORF label, with uncertain function. V shed 8 bases, J shed 7 bases, and the junction held 9 bases outside the gene matches. The CDR3 has 12 amino acids.

By share, this clone ranks as large (0.1 to 1%). The same CDR3 is also encoded by other DNA sequences in this sample. The V gene corresponds to TRGV3; no J gene was called. CDR1 is VTNTFY and CDR2 is YDVSTARD in the germline V gene (reference sequence). The CDR3 length is 10 residues. CDR3 in amino acids: CATWDRGGLF. In DNA form, the CDR3 reads TGTGCCACCTGGGACAGGGGGGGACTCTTT.